The 28 T cell receptor beta chains below were found in one sample sequenced in a study of T cells in Graves' hyperthyroidism and ophthalmopathy. The CDR3 regions of TCR beta were amplified from RNA transcripts. HTBI primers were the set used in a first-round RT-PCR of the TCR CDR3. Each CDR3 protein is one row after TCRdb ran MiXCR on the multiplex PCR reads. The sample shows approximately 600,000 distinct CDR3 sequences, less than 25% of them seen only once. The source material was blood. The origin of the receptors is a young man with Graves' ophthalmopathy.

This chain links TRBV27 with TRBJ2-6; D may be TRBD1 or TRBD2 (6 bases each). Germline CDR1 is MNHEY and CDR2 is SMNVEV (reference sequence). The CDR3 runs to 16 residues. V was pared by 0 bases and J by 3 bases, with 9 bases between. The CDR3 sequence: CASSLSRGVGANVLTF. CDR3 DNA: TGTGCCAGCAGTTTATCAAGGGGGGTTGGGGCCAACGTCCTGACTTTC.

This clonotype was picked up a small number of times. This sequence joins TRBV6-1 and TRBJ2-2; 13 nucleotides match TRBD2. J lost 5 bases, V lost 4 bases, and 7 bases had no gene match. This CDR3 contains 17 residues. Germline CDR1 MNHNS, CDR2 SASEGT. The CDR3 loop is CASSAQLAGGTTGELFF. The DNA of the CDR3 is TGTGCCAGCAGTGCTCAACTAGCGGGAGGGACTACCGGGGAGCTGTTTTTT.

This clonotype was counted between two and nine times. The rearrangement uses TRBV18 and TRBJ2-5; 7 bases match TRBD1. CDR1 is KGHSH, CDR2 LQKENI, per germline. Germline trimming cut 6 bases from V and 8 bases from J; bases unmatched to any gene: 15. CDR3 length: 15 amino acids. CDR3 coding DNA: TGTGCCAGCTCTCCCGGACAGGCGCAAGGAGGAACCCAGTACTTC. It yields the protein CASSPGQAQGGTQYF.

This clonotype has at least ten counts. V is TRBV18 and J is TRBJ1-1, with D possibly matching TRBD1 (5 bases). The CDR3 covers 14 residues. Trimming took off 6 bases at V and 6 bases at J, with 17 bases between the two ends. CDR1 and CDR2 from the germline V gene are KGHSH and LQKENI. The CDR3 protein is CASSLGEGTAEAFF. The CDR3 region has the DNA TGTGCCAGCTCCCTCGGGGAGGGGACCGCTGAAGCTTTCTTT.

This clonotype has at least ten counts. The chain combines TRBV5-8 with TRBJ1-1; weak D call: TRBD1 (5 bases). Germline V gene lookup returns CDR1 SGHTS and CDR2 YDEGEE. Trimming left V 0 bases short and J 8 bases short, with 14 bases between. The CDR3 covers 14 residues. The CDR3 region has the DNA TGTGCCAGCAGCTTGGAAAGGGGCGGAGGGGAAGCTTTCTTT. This gives the protein CASSLERGGGEAFF.

This clonotype was found many times. This chain joins TRBV7-2 and TRBJ2-7; 7 bases fit TRBD2. The length of the CDR3 is 14 residues. Germline CDR1 is SGHTA and CDR2 is FQGNSA. Unmatched junction bases numbered 6, after V lost 4 bases and J lost 3 bases. CDR3: CASSYLRGSYEQYF. In DNA, the CDR3 is TGTGCCAGCAGCTATCTCCGCGGGAGCTACGAGCAGTACTTC.

This clonotype was counted at least ten times. The J gene is TRBJ2-5, the V gene TRBV12-3 or TRBV12-4, with D maybe TRBD2 (5 bases). The CDR3 extends over 14 amino acids. Trimming left V 6 bases short and J 5 bases short, with 16 bases between. For the CDR3, the DNA is TGTGCCAGCAGGGAACTCGGAGGCGTGGAGACCCAGTACTTC. This encodes CASRELGGVETQYF.

The table lists this clonotype with a few counts. V usage is TRBV24-1 and J usage is TRBJ2-2; a possible D gene is TRBD1 (6 bases). The germline V and J ends were trimmed by 3 bases and 6 bases, with 10 bases remaining between them. This CDR3 contains 14 residues. Looked up from germline, CDR1 is KGHDR and CDR2 is SFDVKD. CDR3: CATSDLQGSGELFF. The CDR3 nucleotides are TGTGCCACCAGTGATCTACAGGGATCCGGGGAGCTGTTTTTT.

The rearrangement links TRBV24-1 to TRBJ1-2; 7 nucleotides line up with TRBD1. The CDR3 totals 13 residues. V was clipped by 3 bases and J by 4 bases; unmatched bases: 1. Per germline, CDR1 KGHDR and CDR2 SFDVKD. CDR3 protein: CATSDGTVYGYTF. DNA for the CDR3: TGTGCCACCAGTGATGGGACAGTCTATGGCTACACCTTC.

This clonotype was counted only a few times. The gene calls are TRBV11-2 and TRBJ2-1; 16 bases are shared with TRBD2. The CDR3 has 20 amino acids. Germline V lookup: CDR1 SGHAT, CDR2 FQNNGV. Unmatched junction bases numbered 11, after V lost 5 bases and J lost 1 base. The CDR3 DNA is TGTGCCAGCAGCGCACCCGGGACTAGCGGGAGGGGGGTGTCCTACAATGAGCAGTTCTTC. Protein sequence: CASSAPGTSGRGVSYNEQFF.

For this clonotype: A much larger clone lies one base from this, so it may be a read error. The J gene is TRBJ2-7, the V gene TRBV2, with D unresolved. Germline CDR1 is SNHLY and CDR2 is FYNNEI. CDR3 length: 13 amino acids. The CDR3 protein is CASKRDGPYERYF. In DNA, the CDR3 is TGTGCCAGCAAGAGAGACGGGCCCTACGAGCGGTACTTC.

This rearrangement joins TRBV7-6 to TRBJ2-7; TRBD2 agrees at 8 bases. This CDR3 has 13 amino acids. V was clipped by 5 bases and J by 4 bases; unmatched bases: 4. Germline CDR1 is SGHVS and CDR2 is FNYEAQ. The CDR3 region has the DNA TGTGCCAGCAGCCGGGAGGGCGGGTACGAGCAGTACTTC. Translating it yields CASSREGGYEQYF. Using reference TRBV7-6 and TRBJ2-7 for the parts outside the CDR3, the full variable domain is GAGVSQSPRYKVTKRGQDVALRCDPISGHVSLYWYRQALGQGPEFLTYFNYEAQQDKSGLPNDRFSAERPEGSISTLTIQRTEQRDSAMYRCASSREGGYEQYFGPGTRLTVT.

CDR3 nucleotide sequence: TGTGCCAGCATTGACCCCCGGGACAGAGAAGCTTTCTTT. It is translated as CASIDPRDREAFF. This rearrangement joins TRBV7-9 to TRBJ1-1, with 7 bases that match TRBD1. The CDR3 loop spans 13 amino acids. With V trimmed by 7 bases and J by 8 bases, 10 bases remained unmatched. Germline V lookup: CDR1 SEHNR, CDR2 FQNEAQ (reference sequence).

The chain has TRBV27 and TRBJ2-1; D is perhaps TRBD2 (6 bases). The V gene lost 4 bases and the J gene lost 0 bases, with 13 bases spanning the gap. Germline assignment: CDR1 MNHEY and CDR2 SMNVEV (reference sequence). CDR3 length equals 16 residues. This CDR3 reads CASSSGVGGSYNEQFF. The CDR3 region has the DNA TGTGCCAGCAGTTCGGGAGTTGGGGGCTCCTACAATGAGCAGTTCTTC.

With respect to this clonotype: A much bigger clone sits one base away, suggesting this may be a read error. V and J are TRBV27 and TRBJ2-5, with D maybe TRBD1 (5 bases). V lost 7 bases to trimming and J lost 5 bases, with 8 bases between them. Germline V gene data show CDR1 as MNHEY and CDR2 as SMNVEV (reference sequence). The length of the CDR3 is 11 residues. CDR3 sequence: CASINRETQYF. The CDR3 region has the DNA TGTGCCAGCATTAACAGGGAGACCCAGTACTTC.

This clonotype was seen only a few times. This sequence joins TRBV27 and TRBJ2-3; 8 bases fit TRBD1. Per germline, CDR1 MNHEY and CDR2 SMNVEV (reference sequence). The CDR3 is 15 amino acids. The V and J ends lost 10 bases and 2 bases, in that order; junction bases with no gene match: 11. CDR3 DNA sequence: TGTGCCACTCACCAGGGGGCCTCACCCACAGATACGCAGTATTTT. Translated: CATHQGASPTDTQYF.

This clonotype appeared once. This sequence joins TRBV4-1 and TRBJ1-3, with unresolved D. This CDR3 spans 17 amino acids. V was trimmed by 1 base and J by 0 bases, leaving 13 bases between them. Germline CDR1 and CDR2: MGHRA and YSYEKL. CDR3 in amino acids: CASSQASGIYSGNTIYF. In DNA form, the CDR3 reads TGCGCCAGCAGCCAAGCCTCGGGCATTTACTCTGGAAACACCATATATTTT.

This clonotype was counted a single time. This chain links TRBV15 with TRBJ2-7; D is undetermined. CDR3 size: 13 residues. Germline CDR1 and CDR2: LNHNV and YYDKDF (reference sequence). V lost 6 bases and J 5 bases, leaving 14 bases between the germline ends. The CDR3 DNA reads as TGTGCCACCAGGGCACCTCAAATTGACGAGCAGTACTTC. Its protein is CATRAPQIDEQYF.

This chain links TRBV5-6 with TRBJ2-3; D gene unclear. The CDR3 is made up of 14 amino acids. Between the trimmed V and J ends, which lost 5 bases and 3 bases, there was a span of 13 bases. Germline V gene data show CDR1 as SGHDT and CDR2 as YYEEEE. In nucleotides, the CDR3 is TGTGCCAGCAGTTACACCCCGACAACAGATACGCAGTATTTT. Translated, it gives CASSYTPTTDTQYF. Filled out from reference TRBV5-6 and TRBJ2-3, the complete variable domain reads DAGVTQSPTHLIKTRGQQVTLRCSPKSGHDTVSWYQQALGQGPQFIFQYYEEEERQRGNFPDRFSGHQFPNYSSELNVNALLLGDSALYLCASSYTPTTDTQYFGPGTRLTVL.

The V call is TRBV20-1, the J call TRBJ2-5; 7 bases are shared with TRBD1. J gave up 2 bases and V 0 bases, and 6 bases lay outside the gene matches. The CDR3 covers 15 residues. CDR1 and CDR2 (germline): DFQATT, SNEGSKA (reference sequence). The CDR3 loop is CSARDATTGQETQYF. In DNA, the CDR3 is TGCAGTGCTAGAGATGCAACGACAGGGCAAGAGACCCAGTACTTC.

The table lists this clonotype with many counts. The chain carries TRBV3-1 and TRBJ2-4; 8 nucleotides agree with TRBD1. With 3 bases clipped from V and 5 bases from J, the junction kept 0 bases outside the gene matches. The CDR3 has 13 residues. CDR1 LGHDT and CDR2 YNNKEL come from the germline V gene (reference sequence). The CDR3 sequence: CASSHRGQNIQYF. The CDR3 DNA is TGTGCCAGCAGCCACAGGGGGCAAAACATTCAGTACTTC.

At least ten counts were recorded for this clonotype. This sequence joins TRBV30 and TRBJ1-1, with D hard to call. V lost 0 bases, J lost 1 base, and 6 bases lay in between. The CDR3 runs to 13 residues. Germline V lookup: CDR1 GTSNPN, CDR2 SVGIG (reference sequence). The CDR3 region has the DNA TGTGCCTGGAGTGTACAGAGGAACACTGAAGCTTTCTTT. Amino acids: CAWSVQRNTEAFF.

This clonotype has more than one count but fewer than ten. The chain employs TRBV3-1 and TRBJ2-3; D is undetermined. The CDR3 totals 13 residues. Deletions cut 2 bases from V and 3 bases from J, with 6 bases between. CDR1 and CDR2 from the germline V gene are LGHDT and YNNKEL (reference sequence). In nucleotides, the CDR3 is TGTGCCAGCAGCCAAAGCATTACAGATACGCAGTATTTT. This gives the protein CASSQSITDTQYF.

This clonotype was counted a few times. This chain connects TRBV28 to TRBJ2-5, with D possibly matching TRBD2 (5 bases). The CDR3 length is 13 residues. V was pared by 5 bases and J by 1 base, with 8 bases between. Germline V gene sequence: CDR1 MDHEN, CDR2 SYDVKM. The CDR3 nucleotides read TGTGCCAGCAGTCACCGGGGCCAAGAGACCCAGTACTTC. Its translation: CASSHRGQETQYF.

The chain is built from TRBV27 and TRBJ2-1; no clear D gene. Germline V gives CDR1 MNHEY, CDR2 SMNVEV (reference sequence). Trimming pared 6 bases from V and 4 bases from J, leaving 10 bases between. This CDR3 has 13 amino acids. The CDR3 is CASRFGIYNEQFF. CDR3 sequence (DNA): TGTGCCAGCAGATTTGGGATATACAATGAGCAGTTCTTC.

Ten or more counts support this clonotype. The gene calls are TRBV11-2 and TRBJ2-5; tentatively, D is TRBD1 (6 bases). V was clipped by 5 bases and J by 3 bases, with 13 bases between them. Germline V CDR1 and CDR2: SGHAT, FQNNGV. There are 14 residues in the CDR3. The chain's CDR3 is CASSTGQIEETQYF. The CDR3 coding sequence is TGTGCCAGCAGCACTGGACAGATAGAAGAGACCCAGTACTTC.

At least ten counts were recorded for this clonotype. The V gene is TRBV30, the J gene TRBJ1-1; D not certain. Germline-derived CDR1 and CDR2 are GTSNPN and SVGIG (reference sequence). This CDR3 region has 14 residues. The germline V and J ends were trimmed by 0 bases and 1 base, with 9 bases remaining between them. CDR3 sequence reads: CAWSVGVENTEAFF. DNA of the CDR3: TGTGCCTGGAGTGTCGGGGTGGAGAACACTGAAGCTTTCTTT.

The gene calls are TRBV6-1 and TRBJ2-3; D remains unclear. Germline V gene sequence: CDR1 MNHNS, CDR2 SASEGT. The CDR3 contains 11 residues. V lost 7 bases and J 8 bases, leaving 10 bases between the germline ends. The CDR3 loop reads CASTADGTQYF. CDR3 DNA sequence: TGTGCCAGCACGGCGGACGGTACGCAGTATTTT.